This T cell receptor beta chain was retrieved from a study of blood T cell repertoires in COVID-19. For the study at large: Sites in the United States, Italy and Spain provided acute and convalescent COVID-19 samples.

Clones were read by immunoSEQ multiplex PCR, and TCRdb kept only the in-frame ones, dropping some. The table shows about 140,000 clones, with approximately 86% occurring only once. The trim removed 0 bases at V and 4 bases at J, leaving 2 bases unmatched. Germline CDR1 is ENHRY and CDR2 is SYGVKD. CDR3 size: 14 residues. The receptor was derived from a woman between 55 and 75 years old with acute or convalescent COVID-19. This chain uses TRBV10-3 with TRBJ2-7, with TRBD1 identical over 8 bases. Specimen: peripheral blood. The CDR3 protein is CAISESGTGYEQYF. CDR3 DNA sequence: TGTGCCATCAGTGAGTCTGGGACAGGTTACGAGCAGTACTTC.